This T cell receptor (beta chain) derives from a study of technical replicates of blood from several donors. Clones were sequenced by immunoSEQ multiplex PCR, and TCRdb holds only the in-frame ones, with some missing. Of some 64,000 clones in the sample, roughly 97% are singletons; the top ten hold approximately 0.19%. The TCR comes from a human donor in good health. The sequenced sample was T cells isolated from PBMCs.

For the CDR3, the DNA is TGCGCCAGCAGCCAGTCCGCCCTCGGTGGCTACACCTTC. It specifies CASSQSALGGYTF. V is TRBV4-1 and J is TRBJ1-2; unclear D gene. The CDR3 is 13 residues long. Deletions cut 3 bases from V and 7 bases from J, with 12 bases between. Germline CDR1 reads MGHRA; CDR2 reads YSYEKL.